This T cell receptor beta chain appears in the sequencing data of a study of control samples from healthy donors and cancer patients. Trimming cost V 0 bases and J 1 base, with 6 bases left between them. This CDR3 is built from 14 residues. CDR1 and CDR2 from the germline V gene are LNHNV and YYDKDF (reference sequence). Repertoires were generated with immunoSEQ multiplex PCR, while TCRdb's copy carries only in-frame clones and drops some. This table holds 130,000 or so clones, roughly 90% found once. The receptor's source is a man over 45 in good health. The rearrangement links TRBV15 to TRBJ2-5; D is uncertain. The sequencing input was blood. Here the CDR3 reads CATSRDPGQETQYF. As DNA, the CDR3 is TGTGCCACCAGCAGAGATCCCGGCCAAGAGACCCAGTACTTC.